This is a list of T cell receptor beta chains from one sample in a study of identical twins. TCRdb re-called the 5' RACE reads with MiXCR, one entry per CDR3 protein. The sample has roughly 720,000 distinct CDR3 sequences, around a sixth seen once. The sample was also reused in another study, on T cells expressing NK-cell markers.

Sequenced sample: PBMCs. The receptors were gathered from a woman aged 18-35 years in good health. The CDR3 runs from the conserved cysteine through the conserved F or W. The D gene is left open where the match is weak. Size values are once, few and many counts, or a class for expanded clones, and some rows have none.

D,J,size,V,CDR3,DNA
-,TRBJ2-1,-,TRBV12-3/TRBV12-4,CATGGGKQFF,TGTGCCACCGGCGGCGGGAAGCAGTTCTTC
-,TRBJ1-4,many,TRBV20-1,CSARGPGAEGEKLFF,TGCAGTGCTAGAGGGCCAGGAGCTGAGGGTGAAAAACTGTTTTTT
-,TRBJ1-2,-,TRBV12-3/TRBV12-4,CASSYRVEDGYTF,TGTGCCAGCAGCTACAGGGTTGAGGATGGCTACACCTTC
-,TRBJ1-1,few,TRBV20-1,CSASGEGPTNTEAFF,TGCAGTGCTAGCGGCGAGGGTCCCACGAACACTGAAGCTTTCTTT
-,TRBJ2-6,-,TRBV21-1,CASSKVPGPITGANVLTF,TGTGCCAGCAGCAAAGTTCCAGGGCCCATCACTGGGGCCAACGTCCTGACTTTC
TRBD2,TRBJ2-3,few,TRBV6-4,CASSERGGRTDTQYF,TGTGCCAGCAGTGAGCGGGGCGGGAGGACAGATACGCAGTATTTT
TRBD2,TRBJ2-3,few,TRBV7-8,CASSPKRTSSPDTQYF,TGTGCCAGCAGCCCAAAAAGGACTAGCTCCCCAGATACGCAGTATTTT
-,TRBJ1-1,-,TRBV12-5,CASVPVGYDTEAFF,TGTGCTAGTGTCCCAGTAGGGTACGACACTGAAGCTTTCTTT
-,TRBJ2-3,-,TRBV7-9,CASGEAWGNLYTDTQYF,TGTGCCAGCGGCGAGGCTTGGGGTAACCTCTACACAGATACGCAGTATTTT
-,TRBJ1-2,-,TRBV12-3/TRBV12-4,CASSLQQGLYGYTF,TGTGCCAGCAGTTTACAACAGGGCCTCTATGGCTACACCTTC
TRBD2,TRBJ2-6,-,TRBV9,CASSVAVSGRHSGANVLTF,TGTGCCAGCAGCGTAGCTGTCAGCGGGAGGCACTCTGGGGCCAACGTCCTGACTTTC
TRBD2,TRBJ2-3,few,TRBV5-1,CASSFGLAGDNTQYF,TGCGCCAGCAGCTTTGGACTAGCGGGCGACAATACGCAGTATTTT
-,TRBJ1-6,-,TRBV29-1,CSASGGANNSPLHF,TGCAGCGCAAGCGGGGGGGCGAATAATTCACCCCTCCACTTT
TRBD2,TRBJ2-3,few,TRBV7-2,CASSLVSGTTDTQYF,TGTGCCAGCAGCTTAGTTAGCGGGACTACAGATACGCAGTATTTT
TRBD2,TRBJ2-1,-,TRBV5-1,CASSLHPGLAGVNEQFF,TGCGCCAGCAGCTTGCATCCGGGACTAGCGGGAGTCAATGAGCAGTTCTTC
TRBD2,TRBJ2-6,-,TRBV27,CASSLRIAGHSGANVLTF,TGTGCCAGCAGTTTACGGATAGCGGGCCACTCTGGGGCCAACGTCCTGACTTTC
TRBD1,TRBJ2-3,few,TRBV2,CASSRDSPGSTDTQYF,TGTGCCAGCTCCCGGGACAGCCCCGGTAGCACAGATACGCAGTATTTT
-,TRBJ1-1,-,TRBV10-3,CATSREGTEAFF,TGTGCCACCTCCAGGGAGGGGACTGAAGCTTTCTTT
TRBD2,TRBJ2-7,-,TRBV6-1,CASSPGTSAREQYF,TGTGCCAGCAGTCCCGGGACTAGCGCTCGCGAGCAGTACTTC
-,TRBJ1-1,few,TRBV20-1,CSASGSLRGGTEAFF,TGCAGTGCGAGTGGAAGCCTGCGCGGGGGCACTGAAGCTTTCTTT
-,TRBJ2-1,-,TRBV4-3,CASSQAGSGYNEQFF,TGCGCCAGCAGCCAAGCCGGGAGCGGCTACAATGAGCAGTTCTTC
-,TRBJ2-7,-,TRBV9,CASSVVEGYEQYF,TGTGCCAGCAGCGTAGTGGAGGGTTACGAGCAGTACTTC
-,TRBJ2-6,-,TRBV5-1,CASSPRVAGANVLTF,TGCGCCAGCAGCCCCCGGGTGGCTGGGGCCAACGTCCTGACTTTC
TRBD2,TRBJ2-1,few,TRBV7-9,CASSLVGALANNEQFF,TGTGCCAGCAGCTTGGTTGGGGCACTAGCGAACAATGAGCAGTTCTTC
-,TRBJ1-1,-,TRBV5-6,CASSLGRYTEAFF,TGTGCCAGCAGCTTGGGGCGGTACACTGAAGCTTTCTTT
-,TRBJ2-7,few,TRBV20-1,CSAPLGGGTEQYF,TGCAGTGCCCCCTTAGGAGGGGGGACCGAGCAGTACTTC
TRBD2,TRBJ2-1,-,TRBV7-2,CASSLGAGGNNEQFF,TGTGCCAGCAGCTTAGGAGCGGGGGGCAACAATGAGCAGTTCTTC
-,TRBJ1-4,few,TRBV10-3,CAISDSESGEKLFF,TGTGCCATCAGTGATTCCGAATCCGGTGAAAAACTGTTTTTT
TRBD1,TRBJ1-4,-,TRBV6-5,CASSYFGTGRATNEKLFF,TGTGCCAGCAGTTACTTCGGGACAGGTCGGGCGACTAATGAAAAACTGTTTTTT
-,TRBJ2-7,-,TRBV6-2/TRBV6-3,CASSSRSPHEQYF,TGTGCCAGCAGTTCTAGAAGTCCCCACGAGCAGTACTTC
TRBD2,TRBJ2-1,few,TRBV20-1,CSARPLAGGGQFF,TGCAGTGCTAGACCACTAGCGGGGGGCGGACAGTTCTTC
-,TRBJ1-1,-,TRBV7-2,CASSLDWRTEAFF,TGTGCCAGCAGCTTAGACTGGAGAACTGAAGCTTTCTTT